The 2 T cell receptor beta chains in this list originate from one sample, sequenced in a study of cytomegalovirus exposure and HLA in healthy donors. PCR amplification relied on 60 Vbeta primers (plus 13 Jbeta primers). The repertoire was sequenced with immunoSEQ multiplex PCR; TCRdb's copy has only in-frame clones and lacks some. The table records under 250,000 clones, around 80% of them present only once. The source material was PBMCs. The source of these receptors is a woman in her 30s in good health and CMV-seropositive.

The J gene is TRBJ1-2, the V gene TRBV6-1, with D unclear. Germline V gene lookup returns CDR1 MNHNS and CDR2 SASEGT. The CDR3 runs to 16 residues. The germline V and J ends were trimmed by 0 bases and 4 bases, with 15 bases remaining between them. The CDR3 coding sequence is TGTGCCAGCAGTGAAGCCATAGCGACGGATTCCTATGGCTACACCTTC. Translated: CASSEAIATDSYGYTF.

The chain joins TRBV27 to TRBJ1-2, with 7 bases aligning to TRBD1. The CDR3 is 13 amino acids. CDR1 is MNHEY and CDR2 is SMNVEV in the germline V gene (reference sequence). The V and J ends lost 6 bases and 7 bases, in that order; junction bases with no gene match: 8. The CDR3 loop is CASRGQGESGYTF. The CDR3, as DNA: TGTGCCAGCAGGGGGCAGGGGGAGAGTGGCTACACCTTC.